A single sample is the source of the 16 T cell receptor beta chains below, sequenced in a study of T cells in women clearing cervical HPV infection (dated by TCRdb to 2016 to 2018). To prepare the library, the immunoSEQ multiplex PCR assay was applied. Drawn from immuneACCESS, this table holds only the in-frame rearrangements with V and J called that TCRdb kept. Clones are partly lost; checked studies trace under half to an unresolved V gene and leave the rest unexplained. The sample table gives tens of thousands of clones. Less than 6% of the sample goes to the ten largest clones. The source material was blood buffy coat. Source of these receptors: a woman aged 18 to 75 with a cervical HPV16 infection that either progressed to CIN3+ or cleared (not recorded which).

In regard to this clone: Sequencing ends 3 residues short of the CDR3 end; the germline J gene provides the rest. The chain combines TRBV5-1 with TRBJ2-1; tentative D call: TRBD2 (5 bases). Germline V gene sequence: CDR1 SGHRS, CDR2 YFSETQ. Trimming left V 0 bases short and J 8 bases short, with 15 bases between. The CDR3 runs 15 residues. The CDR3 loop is CASSLVRARDDEQFF. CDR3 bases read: TGCGCCAGCAGCTTGGTGCGGGCTAGGGATGATGAG.

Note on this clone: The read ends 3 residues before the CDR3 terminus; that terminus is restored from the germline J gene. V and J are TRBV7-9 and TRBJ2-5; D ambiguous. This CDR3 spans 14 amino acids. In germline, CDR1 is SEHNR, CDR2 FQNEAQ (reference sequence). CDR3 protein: CASSLSSPGDTQYF. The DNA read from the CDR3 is TGTGCCAGCAGCTTAAGCTCGCCAGGAGATACC.

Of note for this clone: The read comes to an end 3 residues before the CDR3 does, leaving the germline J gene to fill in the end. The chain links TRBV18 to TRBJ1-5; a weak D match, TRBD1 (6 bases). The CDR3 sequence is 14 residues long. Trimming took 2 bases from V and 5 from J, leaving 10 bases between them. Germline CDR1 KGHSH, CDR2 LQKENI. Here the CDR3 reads CASSPEGGDQPQHF. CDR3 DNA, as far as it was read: TGTGCCAGCTCACCAGAAGGGGGGGATCAGCCC.

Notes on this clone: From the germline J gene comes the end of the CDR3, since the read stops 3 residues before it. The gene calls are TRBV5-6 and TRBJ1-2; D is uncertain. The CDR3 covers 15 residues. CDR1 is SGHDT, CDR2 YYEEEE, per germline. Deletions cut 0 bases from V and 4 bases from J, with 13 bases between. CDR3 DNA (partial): TGTGCCAGCAGCTTGGCCACGGCAGGCTTCTATGGC. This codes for CASSLATAGFYG. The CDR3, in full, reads CASSLATAGFYGYTF.

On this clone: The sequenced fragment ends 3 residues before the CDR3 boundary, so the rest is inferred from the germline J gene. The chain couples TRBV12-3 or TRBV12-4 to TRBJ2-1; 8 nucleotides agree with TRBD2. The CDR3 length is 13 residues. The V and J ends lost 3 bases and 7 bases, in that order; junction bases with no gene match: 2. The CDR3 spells CASSFVAGNEQFF. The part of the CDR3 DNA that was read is TGTGCCAGCAGTTTTGTAGCGGGGAATGAG.

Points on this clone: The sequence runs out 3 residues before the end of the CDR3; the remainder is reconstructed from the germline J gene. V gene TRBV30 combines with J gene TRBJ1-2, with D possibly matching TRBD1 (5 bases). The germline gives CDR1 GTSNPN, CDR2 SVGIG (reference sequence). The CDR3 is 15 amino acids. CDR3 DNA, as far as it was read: TGTGCCTGGAGCCCTTGGAAGGGGCGAATAAGGGGC. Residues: CAWSPWKGRIRG. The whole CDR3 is CAWSPWKGRIRGYTF.

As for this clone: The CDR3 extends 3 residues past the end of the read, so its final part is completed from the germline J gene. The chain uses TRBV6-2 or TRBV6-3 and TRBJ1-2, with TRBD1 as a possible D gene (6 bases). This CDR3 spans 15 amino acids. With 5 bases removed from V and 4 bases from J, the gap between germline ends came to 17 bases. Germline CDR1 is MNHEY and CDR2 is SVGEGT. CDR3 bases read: TGTGCCAGCAGTGACCCACCGCAGGGGACCTATGGC. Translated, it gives CASSDPPQGTYG. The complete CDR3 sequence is CASSDPPQGTYGYTF.

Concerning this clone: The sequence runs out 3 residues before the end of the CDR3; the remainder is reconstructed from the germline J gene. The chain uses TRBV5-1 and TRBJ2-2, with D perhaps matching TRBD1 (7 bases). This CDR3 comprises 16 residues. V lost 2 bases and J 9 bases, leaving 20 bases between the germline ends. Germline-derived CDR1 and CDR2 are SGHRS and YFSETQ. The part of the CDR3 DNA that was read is TGCGCCAGCAGCTTACAGGGGCGGGAACTCCTCCGGGAG. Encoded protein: CASSLQGRELLRE. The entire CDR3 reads CASSLQGRELLRELFF.

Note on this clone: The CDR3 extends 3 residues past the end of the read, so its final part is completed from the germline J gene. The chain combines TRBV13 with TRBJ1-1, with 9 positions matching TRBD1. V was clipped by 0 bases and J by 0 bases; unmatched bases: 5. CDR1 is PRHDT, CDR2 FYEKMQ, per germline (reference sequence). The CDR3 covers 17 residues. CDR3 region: CASSLGRDRVLNTEAFF. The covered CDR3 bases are TGTGCCAGCAGCTTAGGCCGGGACAGGGTTTTGAACACTGAA.

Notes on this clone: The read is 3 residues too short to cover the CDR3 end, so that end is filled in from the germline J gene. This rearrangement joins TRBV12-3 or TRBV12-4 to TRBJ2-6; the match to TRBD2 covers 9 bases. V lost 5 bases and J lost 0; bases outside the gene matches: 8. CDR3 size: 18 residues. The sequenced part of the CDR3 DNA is TGTGCCAGCAGTGCTACTAGCGGGCGGACCTCTGGGGCCAACGTC. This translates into CASSATSGRTSGANV. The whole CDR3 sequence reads CASSATSGRTSGANVLTF.

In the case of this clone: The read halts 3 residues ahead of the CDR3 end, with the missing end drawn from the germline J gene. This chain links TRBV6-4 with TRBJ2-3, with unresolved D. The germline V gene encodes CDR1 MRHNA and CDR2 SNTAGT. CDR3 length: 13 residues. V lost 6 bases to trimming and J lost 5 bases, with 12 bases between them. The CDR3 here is CASRSNGRDTQYF. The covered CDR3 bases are TGTGCCAGCAGATCTAACGGTCGAGATACG.

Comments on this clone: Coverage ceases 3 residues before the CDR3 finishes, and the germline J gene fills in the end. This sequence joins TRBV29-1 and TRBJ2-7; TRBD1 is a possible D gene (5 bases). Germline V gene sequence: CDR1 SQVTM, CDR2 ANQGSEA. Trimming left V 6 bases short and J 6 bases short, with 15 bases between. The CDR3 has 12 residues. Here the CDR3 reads CSVALQGVEQYF. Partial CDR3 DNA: TGCAGCGTGGCCCTGCAGGGCGTCGAG.

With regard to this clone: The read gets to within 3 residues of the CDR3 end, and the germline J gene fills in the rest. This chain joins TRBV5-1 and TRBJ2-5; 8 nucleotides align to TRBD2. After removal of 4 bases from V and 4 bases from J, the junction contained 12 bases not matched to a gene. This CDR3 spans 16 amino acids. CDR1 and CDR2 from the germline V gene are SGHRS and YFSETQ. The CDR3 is CASSHREGVFPETQYF. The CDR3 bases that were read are TGCGCCAGCAGCCACCGGGAGGGGGTTTTTCCAGAGACC.

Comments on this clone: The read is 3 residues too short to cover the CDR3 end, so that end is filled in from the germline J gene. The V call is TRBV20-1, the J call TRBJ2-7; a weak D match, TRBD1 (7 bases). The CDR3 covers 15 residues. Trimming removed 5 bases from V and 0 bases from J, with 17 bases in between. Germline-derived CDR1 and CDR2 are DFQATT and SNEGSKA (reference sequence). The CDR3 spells CSAFKRQGGSYEQYF. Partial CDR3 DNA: TGCAGTGCTTTTAAGCGACAGGGAGGCTCCTACGAG.

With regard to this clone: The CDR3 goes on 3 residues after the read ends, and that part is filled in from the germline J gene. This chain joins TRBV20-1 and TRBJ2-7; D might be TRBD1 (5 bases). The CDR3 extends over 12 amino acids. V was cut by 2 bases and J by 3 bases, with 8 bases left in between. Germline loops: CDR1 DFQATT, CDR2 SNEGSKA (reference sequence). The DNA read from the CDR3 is TGCAGTGCTAGAACAGGTTACTACGAG. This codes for CSARTGYYE. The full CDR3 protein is CSARTGYYEQYF.

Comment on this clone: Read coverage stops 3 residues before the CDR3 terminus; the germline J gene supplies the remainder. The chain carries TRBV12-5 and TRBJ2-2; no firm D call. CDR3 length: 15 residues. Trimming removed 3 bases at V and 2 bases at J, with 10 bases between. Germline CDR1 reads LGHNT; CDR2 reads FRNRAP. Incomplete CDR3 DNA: TGTGCTAGTGGTTTTGAGGCTCCAAACACCGGGGAG. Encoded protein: CASGFEAPNTGE. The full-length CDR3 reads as CASGFEAPNTGELFF.